Following are 25 T cell receptor beta chains from one sample sequenced in a study of T cell clonality in common variable immunodeficiency. These receptors have no identified antigens. Assay used: immunoSEQ multiplex PCR; TCRdb lists only in-frame clones, some missing. There are around 33,000 clones in the sample, none observed a single time. Whole-study findings and limits: In common variable immunodeficiency, TCR beta chains reportedly carried fewer deletions and N-nucleotide insertions.

The sequencing input was peripheral blood mononuclear cells. The receptors stem from a human donor with common variable immunodeficiency.

This clone was detected only a few times. The read finishes 3 residues shy of the CDR3 end, and the germline J gene is used to complete it. This chain links TRBV20-1 with TRBJ2-3; 13 bases map to TRBD2. There are 16 residues in the CDR3. Germline CDR1 is DFQATT and CDR2 is SNEGSKA (reference sequence). Germline trimming cut 5 bases from V and 2 bases from J; bases unmatched to any gene: 7. The CDR3 sequence is CSALGLAGRATDTQYF. Incomplete CDR3 DNA: TGCAGTGCTTTGGGACTAGCGGGACGAGCCACAGATACG.

This clone was recorded many times. The observed sequence ends 3 residues before the CDR3 terminus, with the missing tail filled in from the germline J gene. This rearrangement joins TRBV5-1 to TRBJ1-3; D not resolved. Trimming shortened V by 0 bases and J by 4 bases, and 8 bases separated the two germline ends. The CDR3 runs 14 residues. The germline V gene has CDR1 SGHRS and CDR2 YFSETQ. CDR3: CASSLELGGNTIYF. Partial CDR3 DNA: TGCGCCAGCAGCTTGGAGCTGGGCGGAAACACC.

Turning to this clone: The read is 3 residues too short to cover the CDR3 end, so that end is filled in from the germline J gene. The rearrangement uses TRBV20-1 and TRBJ1-5; 7 bases fit TRBD1. The CDR3 is 13 amino acids. From germline, CDR1 is DFQATT and CDR2 SNEGSKA (reference sequence). J was trimmed by 5 bases and V by 5 bases; bases with no gene match: 6. CDR3 in amino acids: CSAYRGADQPQHF. CDR3 DNA, as far as it was read: TGCAGTGCTTACAGGGGCGCAGATCAGCCC.

This clone turned up a few times. The read ends 3 residues shy of where the CDR3 ends; the end is completed using the germline J gene. The genes are TRBV7-8 and TRBJ1-2, with 11 bases aligning to TRBD1. The CDR3 sequence is 16 residues long. Looked up from germline, CDR1 is SGHVS and CDR2 is FQNEAQ. With 5 bases clipped from V and 2 bases from J, the junction kept 7 bases outside the gene matches. The CDR3 here is CASSPGTGGQNYGYTF. The part of the CDR3 DNA that was read is TGTGCCAGCAGCCCTGGGACAGGGGGTCAAAACTATGGC.

This clone was seen only a few times. Read data end 3 residues before the CDR3 end; the end is taken from the germline J gene. The chain couples TRBV13 to TRBJ1-1; 7 bases align to TRBD1. Losses at the gene ends were 1 base for V and 4 bases for J; bases not matched to a gene: 3. The CDR3 runs to 14 residues. The V gene's germline CDR1 is PRHDT and CDR2 FYEKMQ (reference sequence). This CDR3 reads CASSLEGQSTEAFF. The sequenced CDR3 bases are TGTGCCAGCAGCTTAGAGGGACAGAGCACTGAA.

This clone was recorded many times. The read gets to within 3 residues of the CDR3 end, and the germline J gene fills in the rest. The genes are TRBV23-1 and TRBJ2-3; TRBD1 matches at 7 bases. TRBV23-1 is treated as an ORF (open reading frame) with a function not yet certain. There are 15 residues in the CDR3. V was clipped by 3 bases and J by 6 bases; unmatched bases: 9. Incomplete CDR3 DNA: TGCGCCAGCAGTCAGAAGGGGGCGGGTGGGGATACG. This codes for CASSQKGAGGDT. The whole CDR3 is CASSQKGAGGDTQYF.

This clone has more than one count but fewer than ten. The CDR3 extends 3 residues past the end of the read, so its final part is completed from the germline J gene. The gene calls are TRBV7-6 and TRBJ1-1; possibly TRBD1 for D (6 bases). V lost 1 base and J 0 bases, leaving 15 bases between the germline ends. Germline V lookup: CDR1 SGHVS, CDR2 FNYEAQ. There are 17 residues in the CDR3. The covered CDR3 bases are TGTGCCAGCAGCTTAGACTACAGGGTACCCATGAACACTGAA. It yields the protein CASSLDYRVPMNTE. The full CDR3 protein reads CASSLDYRVPMNTEAFF.

This clone was picked up many times. The read gets to within 3 residues of the CDR3 end, and the germline J gene fills in the rest. V usage is TRBV2 and J usage is TRBJ2-1, with D possibly being TRBD1 (5 bases). V dropped 6 bases and J dropped 9 bases, with 21 bases sitting between them. The germline V gene encodes CDR1 SNHLY and CDR2 FYNNEI. The CDR3 consists of 15 residues. The sequenced CDR3 bases are TGTGCCAGCAGGCGTCAGTGGGGCAGCCTATTTGAG. Translated, it gives CASRRQWGSLFE. The whole CDR3 protein reads CASRRQWGSLFEQFF. The complete variable domain, with remaining parts taken from reference TRBV2 and TRBJ2-1, reads EPEVTQTPSHQVTQMGQEVILRCVPISNHLYFYWYRQILGQKVEFLVSFYNNEISEKSEIFDDQFSVERPDGSNFTLKIRSTKLEDSAMYFCASRRQWGSLFEQFFGPGTRLTVL.

This clone was observed many times. Coverage ceases 3 residues before the CDR3 finishes, and the germline J gene fills in the end. The gene calls are TRBV7-3 and TRBJ2-3; 8 positions match TRBD1. This CDR3 region has 12 residues. Germline CDR1 is SGHTA and CDR2 is FQGTGA. CDR3: CASSSETGAQYF. The CDR3 bases that were read are TGTGCCAGCAGCTCGGAGACAGGGGCG.

On this clone: The read falls 3 residues short of the CDR3 end, and the missing part is taken from the germline J gene. This chain uses TRBV11-2 with TRBJ2-7; 11 bases align to TRBD1. Germline trimming cut 3 bases from V and 3 bases from J; bases unmatched to any gene: 4. This CDR3 is built from 15 residues. Germline assignment: CDR1 SGHAT and CDR2 FQNNGV. CDR3 DNA, as far as it was read: TGTGCCAGCAGCTTGAGGGGGACAGGGGGCTACGAG. Translated: CASSLRGTGGYE. The whole CDR3 sequence is CASSLRGTGGYEQYF. Together with reference TRBV11-2 and TRBJ2-7, the CDR3 gives the full variable domain: EAGVAQSPRYKIIEKRQSVAFWCNPISGHATLYWYQQILGQGPKLLIQFQNNGVVDDSQLPKDRFSAERLKGVDSTLKIQPAKLEDSAVYLCASSLRGTGGYEQYFGPGTRLTVT.

As concerns this clone: Read sequence stops 3 residues before the CDR3 end, and the germline J gene provides the missing end. The chain couples TRBV19 to TRBJ1-1, with TRBD1 identical over 7 bases. The germline gives CDR1 LNHDA, CDR2 SQIVND (reference sequence). The CDR3 extends over 15 amino acids. V trimming: 2 bases; J trimming: 4 bases; junction bases outside the gene matches: 7. CDR3 DNA (partial): TGTGCCAGTAGTATAACTGGGGGGACAGTCACTGAA. As protein: CASSITGGTVTE. The whole CDR3 reads CASSITGGTVTEAFF.

Ten or more counts support this clone. Incomplete CDR3 DNA: TGCAGTGCTAGGGGGACAGCGGGCCCCGGGGAG. This translates into CSARGTAGPGE. The entire CDR3 sequence reads CSARGTAGPGELFF. This rearrangement joins TRBV20-1 to TRBJ2-2, with D perhaps matching TRBD1 (7 bases). The read stops 3 residues short of the end of the CDR3; the missing end is completed from the germline J gene. Between the trimmed V and J ends, which lost 3 bases and 6 bases, there was a span of 14 bases. CDR3 length: 14 residues. CDR1 is DFQATT and CDR2 is SNEGSKA in the germline V gene (reference sequence).

This clone turned up a few times. The CDR3 end is not reached by the read, which stops 3 residues before it; the germline J gene fills it in. The V gene is TRBV20-1, the J gene TRBJ2-1; D perhaps matches TRBD2 (6 bases). Per the germline V gene, CDR1 is DFQATT and CDR2 is SNEGSKA (reference sequence). The CDR3 has 15 amino acids. Between the trimmed V and J ends, which lost 0 bases and 4 bases, there was a span of 13 bases. CDR3 sequence reads: CSARDRRGVYNEQFF. CDR3 DNA (partial): TGCAGTGCTAGAGATCGACGCGGGGTTTACAATGAG.

This clone was counted ten times or more. The CDR3 end falls 3 residues outside the read, so it is completed with the germline J gene. The V and J genes are TRBV7-9 and TRBJ2-5; 9 bases map to TRBD1. The CDR3 loop spans 14 amino acids. Germline assignment: CDR1 SEHNR and CDR2 FQNEAQ (reference sequence). V was pared by 3 bases and J by 5 bases, with 4 bases of the junction left unmatched. CDR3 sequence: CASSFTGGGETQYF. CDR3 bases read: TGTGCCAGCAGCTTCACAGGGGGCGGGGAGACC.

This clone was observed at least ten times. The sequence runs out 3 residues before the end of the CDR3; the remainder is reconstructed from the germline J gene. The rearrangement links TRBV7-9 to TRBJ2-7; 11 nucleotides line up with TRBD2. CDR3 length equals 15 residues. Losses at the gene ends were 2 bases for V and 5 bases for J; bases not matched to a gene: 5. Germline assignment: CDR1 SEHNR and CDR2 FQNEAQ (reference sequence). CDR3 DNA, as far as it was read: TGTGCCAGCAGCTTAACAACTAGCGGGAGAGACGAG. It translates to CASSLTTSGRDE. The CDR3 reads in full as CASSLTTSGRDEQYF.

This clone was seen many times. The read terminates 3 residues ahead of where the CDR3 ends, so the germline J gene completes it. The rearrangement uses TRBV2 and TRBJ2-7; D may be TRBD2 (6 bases). Germline values: CDR1 SNHLY, CDR2 FYNNEI. This CDR3 is built from 13 residues. V was shortened by 10 bases and J by 0 bases, with 13 bases between the two germline ends. The sequenced part of the CDR3 DNA is TGTGCCATCTGCGTAGCGGACTCCTACGAG. Encoded protein: CAICVADSYE. In full, the CDR3 is CAICVADSYEQYF.

This clone was detected ten times or more. The read ends 3 residues early relative to the CDR3; the germline J gene fills the gap. The rearrangement uses TRBV12-3 or TRBV12-4 and TRBJ2-7; D is possibly TRBD2 (6 bases). The V end lost 3 bases, the J end lost 3 bases, and 24 bases lay between the germline ends. CDR3 length: 18 amino acids. The sequenced part of the CDR3 DNA is TGTGCCAGCAGTTTCAGGCTAGCGTTATTCCTCGGCGACTACGAG. Translated: CASSFRLALFLGDYE. The full-length CDR3 reads as CASSFRLALFLGDYEQYF.

This clone turned up a few times. The CDR3 end falls 3 residues outside the read, so it is completed with the germline J gene. V gene TRBV6-1 combines with J gene TRBJ1-4; D is unclear. The CDR3 extends over 15 amino acids. The V gene's germline CDR1 is MNHNS and CDR2 SASEGT. The ends were cut back, 0 bases at V and 10 bases at J, with 15 bases in the middle. The sequenced CDR3 bases are TGTGCCAGCAGTGAAGCGTCGGCAGGACTGGGAAAA. Its translation is CASSEASAGLGK. The CDR3 as a whole reads CASSEASAGLGKLFF.

This clone was seen more than once but under ten times. The read ends 3 residues shy of where the CDR3 ends; the end is completed using the germline J gene. The chain employs TRBV18 and TRBJ2-3, with D tentatively TRBD2 (5 bases). V was pared by 6 bases and J by 1 base, with 26 bases between. The CDR3 has 19 amino acids. Germline CDR1 is KGHSH and CDR2 is LQKENI. The sequenced part of the CDR3 DNA is TGTGCCAGCTCCCAGTCTAGAGCCGGAGGCTCGACCCGCACAGATACG. Translating gives CASSQSRAGGSTRTDT. The CDR3 reads in full as CASSQSRAGGSTRTDTQYF.

This clone was seen ten or more times. The CDR3 end falls 3 residues outside the read, so it is completed with the germline J gene. The chain uses TRBV7-9 and TRBJ1-5; D not resolved. Germline-derived CDR1 and CDR2 are SEHNR and FQNEAQ (reference sequence). With 11 bases removed from V and 6 bases from J, the gap between germline ends came to 20 bases. CDR3 size: 14 residues. Here the CDR3 reads CAAPCYGDIQPQHF. CDR3 DNA (partial): TGTGCCGCGCCTTGCTACGGGGATATTCAGCCC.

This clone was seen at least ten times. The observed sequence ends 3 residues before the CDR3 terminus, with the missing tail filled in from the germline J gene. This chain joins TRBV5-1 and TRBJ2-3; D is uncertain. V was pared by 4 bases and J by 4 bases, with 13 bases between. The CDR3 runs to 14 residues. The germline CDR1 and CDR2 sequences are SGHRS and YFSETQ. The sequenced part of the CDR3 DNA is TGCGCCAGCAGCATCGAGACTTGGGCAGATACG. Amino acid sequence: CASSIETWADT. In full, the CDR3 reads CASSIETWADTQYF.

Ten or more counts support this clone. The read gets to within 3 residues of the CDR3 end, and the germline J gene fills in the rest. The chain has TRBV18 and TRBJ1-2, with 7 bases fitting TRBD1. The CDR3 is 16 residues long. The germline gives CDR1 KGHSH, CDR2 LQKENI. The covered CDR3 bases are TGTGCCAGCTCACCTCCCCATGGGGACAGAATGCTAGGC. Residues: CASSPPHGDRMLG. The entire CDR3 is CASSPPHGDRMLGYTF.

This clone was seen ten or more times. The read gets to within 3 residues of the CDR3 end, and the germline J gene fills in the rest. This chain uses TRBV5-8 with TRBJ2-1; possibly TRBD2 for D (5 bases). Trimming cost V 1 base and J 8 bases, with 13 bases left between them. This CDR3 region has 14 residues. Germline V gives CDR1 SGHTS, CDR2 YDEGEE. CDR3 region: CASSLRTEADEQFF. The covered CDR3 bases are TGTGCCAGCAGCTTGAGAACGGAGGCGGATGAG.

This clone was detected ten times or more. The identical CDR3 is also encoded by other nucleotide sequences in the sample. Incomplete CDR3 DNA: TGCGCCAGCAGCTTAGATGGCGGCTCCTACAATGAG. Translation gives CASSLDGGSYNE. The CDR3 reads in full as CASSLDGGSYNEQFF. The chain is built from TRBV5-1 and TRBJ2-1; D gene ambiguous. With the read ending 3 residues before the CDR3 end, the germline J gene is used to fill in that end. CDR3 length equals 15 residues. Germline V CDR1 and CDR2: SGHRS, YFSETQ. Trimming cost V 2 bases and J 0 bases, with 9 bases left between them. Looking up the rest from reference TRBV5-1 and TRBJ2-1 gives the full variable domain: KAGVTQTPRYLIKTRGQQVTLSCSPISGHRSVSWYQQTPGQGLQFLFEYFSETQRNKGNFPGRFSGRQFSNSRSEMNVSTLELGDSALYLCASSLDGGSYNEQFFGPGTRLTVL.

In regard to this clone: The read falls 3 residues short of the CDR3 end, and the missing part is taken from the germline J gene. The rearrangement uses TRBV5-6 and TRBJ1-1; 7 nucleotides agree with TRBD1. Losses at the gene ends were 4 bases for V and 1 base for J; bases not matched to a gene: 4. The CDR3 runs to 14 residues. CDR1 is SGHDT, CDR2 YYEEEE, per germline. CDR3 DNA, as far as it was read: TGTGCCAGCAGCCCTGGGACAGCGAACACTGAA. Its translation is CASSPGTANTE. The full CDR3 protein reads CASSPGTANTEAFF. The variable domain in full, with the rest retrieved from reference TRBV5-6 and TRBJ1-1, is DAGVTQSPTHLIKTRGQQVTLRCSPKSGHDTVSWYQQALGQGPQFIFQYYEEEERQRGNFPDRFSGHQFPNYSSELNVNALLLGDSALYLCASSPGTANTEAFFGQGTRLTVV.